This TCR beta chain was recovered during a study of blood T cell repertoires in COVID-19. Across the study: The analysed material was cDNA or gDNA that came from T cells, B-cell-depleted T cells, or PBMCs.

From germline, CDR1 is SNHLY and CDR2 FYNNEI. This CDR3 is built from 12 residues. Trimming shortened V by 7 bases and J by 4 bases, and 10 bases separated the two germline ends. Some clones are missing from TCRdb's copy, which holds only in-frame ones; the method was immunoSEQ multiplex PCR. In the table there are 180,000 or so clones, about 81% of which are singletons. The source material was peripheral blood. This receptor was obtained from an elderly woman with COVID-19, enrolled during active disease. The rearrangement links TRBV2 to TRBJ1-1, with D perhaps matching TRBD1 (6 bases). This CDR3 is CASIGTPTEAFF. The CDR3 DNA is TGTGCCAGCATTGGGACACCCACTGAAGCTTTCTTT.